The entry that follows covers one TCR beta chain sequence. 60 Vbeta and 13 Jbeta primers were used in PCR. The repertoire was sequenced with immunoSEQ multiplex PCR; TCRdb's copy has only in-frame clones and lacks some. The sample holds about 130,000 clones, roughly 76% seen once. The data belong to a study of cytomegalovirus exposure and HLA in healthy donors. V lost 4 bases and J 2 bases, leaving 9 bases between the germline ends. Per the germline V gene, CDR1 is MGHDK and CDR2 is SYGVNS. The CDR3 consists of 14 residues. Material: PBMCs. This chain links TRBV25-1 with TRBJ1-3; no firm D call. The sequence was collected from a woman aged 55-75 years in good health and CMV-seropositive. This CDR3 reads CASSVQEAGNTIYF. The CDR3 DNA sequence: TGTGCCAGCAGTGTCCAGGAGGCTGGAAACACCATATATTTT.